The T cell receptor (beta chain) described here comes from a study of blood T cell repertoires in COVID-19. Germline trimming cut 1 base from V and 6 bases from J; bases unmatched to any gene: 6. Germline V lookup: CDR1 MDHEN, CDR2 SYDVKM. The CDR3 has 16 amino acids. Data came from immunoSEQ multiplex PCR; TCRdb stores just in-frame clones and leaves some out. This sample has around 140,000 clones, with over 75% found just once. The chain uses TRBV28 and TRBJ2-2; 9 bases are a match to TRBD1. The source of this sequence is a man between 65 and 85 years old with acute or convalescent COVID-19. The source material was peripheral blood. CDR3 amino acids: CASSLSDRGGAGELFF. The DNA of the CDR3 is TGTGCCAGCAGTTTATCGGACAGGGGAGGCGCCGGGGAGCTGTTTTTT.